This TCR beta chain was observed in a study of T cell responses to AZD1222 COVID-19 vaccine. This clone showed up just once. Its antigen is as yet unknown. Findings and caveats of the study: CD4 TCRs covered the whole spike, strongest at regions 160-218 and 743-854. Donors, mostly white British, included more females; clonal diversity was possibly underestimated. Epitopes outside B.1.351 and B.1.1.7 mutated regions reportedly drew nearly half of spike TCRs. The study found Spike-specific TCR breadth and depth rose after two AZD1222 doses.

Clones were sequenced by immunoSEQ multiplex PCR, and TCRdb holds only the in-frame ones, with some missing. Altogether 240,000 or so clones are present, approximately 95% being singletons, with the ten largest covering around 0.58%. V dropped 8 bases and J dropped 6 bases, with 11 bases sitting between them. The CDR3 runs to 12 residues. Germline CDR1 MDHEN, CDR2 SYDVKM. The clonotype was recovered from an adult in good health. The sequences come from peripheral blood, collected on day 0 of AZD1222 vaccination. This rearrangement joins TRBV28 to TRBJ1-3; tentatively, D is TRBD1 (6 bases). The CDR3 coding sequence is TGTGCCAGCCGGGGGGGCGCAAACACCATATATTTT. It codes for CASRGGANTIYF.